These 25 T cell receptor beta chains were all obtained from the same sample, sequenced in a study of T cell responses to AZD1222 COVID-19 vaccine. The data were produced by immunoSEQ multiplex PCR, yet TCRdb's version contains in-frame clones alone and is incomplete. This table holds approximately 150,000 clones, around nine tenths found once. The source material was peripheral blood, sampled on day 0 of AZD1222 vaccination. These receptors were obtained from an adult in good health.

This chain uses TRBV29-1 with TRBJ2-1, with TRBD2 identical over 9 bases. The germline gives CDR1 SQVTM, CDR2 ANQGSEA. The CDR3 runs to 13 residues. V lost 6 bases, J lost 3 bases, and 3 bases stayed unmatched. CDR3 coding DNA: TGCAGCGTCGGAGCGGGGGGCTACAATGAGCAGTTCTTC. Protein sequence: CSVGAGGYNEQFF.

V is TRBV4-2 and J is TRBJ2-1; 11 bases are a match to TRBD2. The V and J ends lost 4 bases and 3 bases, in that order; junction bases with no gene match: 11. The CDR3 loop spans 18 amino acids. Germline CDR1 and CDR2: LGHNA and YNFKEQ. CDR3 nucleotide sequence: TGTGCCAGCAGCCTTCCCACAGCCGGGACTAGCGGCTACAATGAGCAGTTCTTC. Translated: CASSLPTAGTSGYNEQFF.

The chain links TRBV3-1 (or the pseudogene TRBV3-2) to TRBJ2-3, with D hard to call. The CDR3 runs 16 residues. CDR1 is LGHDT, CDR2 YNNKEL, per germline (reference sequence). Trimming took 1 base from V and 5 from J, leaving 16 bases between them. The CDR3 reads CASSQGRSSWGDTQYF. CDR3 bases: TGTGCCAGCAGCCAAGGGCGGTCCTCTTGGGGAGATACGCAGTATTTT.

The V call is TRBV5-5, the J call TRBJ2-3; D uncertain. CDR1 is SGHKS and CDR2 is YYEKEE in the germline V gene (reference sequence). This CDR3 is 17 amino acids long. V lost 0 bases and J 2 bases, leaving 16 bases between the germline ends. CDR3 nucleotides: TGTGCCAGCAGCTTGGAAGTTTACAGAATTACCACAGATACGCAGTATTTT. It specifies CASSLEVYRITTDTQYF.

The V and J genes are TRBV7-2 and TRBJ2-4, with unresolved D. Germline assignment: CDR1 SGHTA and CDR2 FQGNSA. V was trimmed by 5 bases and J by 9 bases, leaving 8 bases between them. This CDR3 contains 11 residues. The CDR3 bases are TGTGCCAGCAGCCTCAGTGGCATTCAGTACTTC. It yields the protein CASSLSGIQYF.

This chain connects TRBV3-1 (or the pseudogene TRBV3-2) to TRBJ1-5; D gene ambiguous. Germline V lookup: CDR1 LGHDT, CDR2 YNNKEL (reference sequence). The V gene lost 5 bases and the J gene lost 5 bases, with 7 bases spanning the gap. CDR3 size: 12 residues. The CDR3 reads CASSLSDQPQHF. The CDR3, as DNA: TGTGCCAGCAGCTTGAGTGATCAGCCCCAGCATTTT.

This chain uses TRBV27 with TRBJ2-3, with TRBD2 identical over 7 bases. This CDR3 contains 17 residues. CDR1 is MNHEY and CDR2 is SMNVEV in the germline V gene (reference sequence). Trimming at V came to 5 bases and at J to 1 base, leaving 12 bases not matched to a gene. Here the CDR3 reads CASSPPWEGKGTDTQYF. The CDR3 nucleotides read TGTGCCAGCAGTCCCCCTTGGGAGGGAAAGGGCACAGATACGCAGTATTTT.

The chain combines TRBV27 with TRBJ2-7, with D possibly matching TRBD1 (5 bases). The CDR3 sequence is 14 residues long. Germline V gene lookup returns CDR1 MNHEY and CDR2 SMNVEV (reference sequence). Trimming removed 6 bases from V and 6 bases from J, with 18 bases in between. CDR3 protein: CASRSTGSGGEQYF. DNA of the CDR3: TGTGCCAGCAGATCAACAGGTTCAGGCGGCGAGCAGTACTTC.

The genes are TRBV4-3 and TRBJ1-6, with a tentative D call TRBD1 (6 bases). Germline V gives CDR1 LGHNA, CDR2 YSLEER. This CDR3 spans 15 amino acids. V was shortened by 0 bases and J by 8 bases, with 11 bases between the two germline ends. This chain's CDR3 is CASSQDRWTDSPLHF. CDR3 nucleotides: TGCGCCAGCAGCCAAGATCGATGGACAGATTCACCCCTCCACTTT.

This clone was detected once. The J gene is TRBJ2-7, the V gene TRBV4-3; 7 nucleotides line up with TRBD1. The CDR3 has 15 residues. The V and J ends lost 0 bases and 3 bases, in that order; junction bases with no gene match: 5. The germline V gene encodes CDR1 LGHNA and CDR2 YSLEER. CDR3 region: CASSQERAGGYEQYF. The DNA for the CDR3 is TGCGCCAGCAGCCAAGAAAGGGCAGGGGGCTACGAGCAGTACTTC.

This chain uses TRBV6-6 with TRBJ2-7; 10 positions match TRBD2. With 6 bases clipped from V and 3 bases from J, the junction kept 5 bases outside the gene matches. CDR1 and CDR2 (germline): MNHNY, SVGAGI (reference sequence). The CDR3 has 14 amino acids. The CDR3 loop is CASSRLAGDYEQYF. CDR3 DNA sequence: TGTGCCAGCAGCCGGCTAGCGGGGGACTACGAGCAGTACTTC.

The CDR3 DNA is TGCGCCAGCAGCCGAATTACGGGGCCGGCCGCAGATACGCAGTATTTT. Translated: CASSRITGPAADTQYF. This rearrangement joins TRBV5-1 to TRBJ2-3; tentatively, D is TRBD1 or TRBD2 (5 bases each). The germline V gene has CDR1 SGHRS and CDR2 YFSETQ. CDR3 size: 16 residues. V was trimmed by 4 bases and J by 4 bases, leaving 19 bases between them.

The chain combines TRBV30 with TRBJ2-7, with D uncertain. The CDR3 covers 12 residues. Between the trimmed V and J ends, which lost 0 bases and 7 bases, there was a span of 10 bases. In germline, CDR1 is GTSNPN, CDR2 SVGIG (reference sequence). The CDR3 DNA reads TGTGCCTGGAGTGTGTCCGTAGGGGAGCAGTACTTC. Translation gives CAWSVSVGEQYF.

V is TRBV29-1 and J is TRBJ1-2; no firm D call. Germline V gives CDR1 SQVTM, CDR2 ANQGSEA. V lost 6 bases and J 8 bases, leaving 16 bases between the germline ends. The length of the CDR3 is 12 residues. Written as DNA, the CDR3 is TGCAGCGTGACTGGATCTGGACGAGGCTACACCTTC. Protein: CSVTGSGRGYTF.

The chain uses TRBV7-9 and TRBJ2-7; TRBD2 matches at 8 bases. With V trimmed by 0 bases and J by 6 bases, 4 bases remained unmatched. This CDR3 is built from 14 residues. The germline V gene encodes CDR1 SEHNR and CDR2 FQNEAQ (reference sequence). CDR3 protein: CASSLAAGDREQYF. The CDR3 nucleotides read TGTGCCAGCAGCTTAGCAGCGGGAGATCGCGAGCAGTACTTC. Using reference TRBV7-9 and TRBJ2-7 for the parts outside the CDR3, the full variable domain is DTGVSQNPRHKITKRGQNVTFRCDPISEHNRLYWYRQTLGQGPEFLTYFQNEAQLEKSRLLSDRFSAERPKGSFSTLEIQRTEQGDSAMYLCASSLAAGDREQYFGPGTRLTVT.

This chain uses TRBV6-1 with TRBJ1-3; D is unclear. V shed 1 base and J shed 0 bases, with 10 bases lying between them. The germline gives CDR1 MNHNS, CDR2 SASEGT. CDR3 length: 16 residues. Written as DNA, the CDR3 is TGTGCCAGCAGTGAAGATCCAGCCAGCTCTGGAAACACCATATATTTT. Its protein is CASSEDPASSGNTIYF.

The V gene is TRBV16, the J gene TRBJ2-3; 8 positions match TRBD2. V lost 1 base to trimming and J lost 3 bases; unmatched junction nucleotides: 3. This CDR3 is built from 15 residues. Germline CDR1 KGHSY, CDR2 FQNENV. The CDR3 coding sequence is TGTGCCAGCAGCCAATTAGCGGGAACTACAGATACGCAGTATTTT. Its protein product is CASSQLAGTTDTQYF.

The CDR3 bases are TGTGCCAGCAGCCAACCGGGTCCTCTAATCAATGAGCAGTTCTTC. It specifies CASSQPGPLINEQFF. The genes are TRBV28 and TRBJ2-1; D is undetermined. CDR3 length: 15 amino acids. V dropped 6 bases and J dropped 6 bases, with 18 bases sitting between them. The germline gives CDR1 MDHEN, CDR2 SYDVKM.

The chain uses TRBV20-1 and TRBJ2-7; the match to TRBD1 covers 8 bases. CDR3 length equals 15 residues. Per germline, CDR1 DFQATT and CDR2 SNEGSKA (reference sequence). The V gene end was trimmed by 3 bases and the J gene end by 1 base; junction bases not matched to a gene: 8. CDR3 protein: CSASPPDRASYEQYF. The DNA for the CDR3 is TGCAGTGCTAGTCCCCCGGACAGGGCGTCCTACGAGCAGTACTTC.

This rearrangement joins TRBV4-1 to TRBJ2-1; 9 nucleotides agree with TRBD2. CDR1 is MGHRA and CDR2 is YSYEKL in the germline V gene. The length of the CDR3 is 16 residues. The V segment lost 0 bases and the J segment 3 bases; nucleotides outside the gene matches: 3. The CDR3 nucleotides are TGCGCCAGCAGCCAAGATGCTAGCGGGAACTACAATGAGCAGTTCTTC. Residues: CASSQDASGNYNEQFF.

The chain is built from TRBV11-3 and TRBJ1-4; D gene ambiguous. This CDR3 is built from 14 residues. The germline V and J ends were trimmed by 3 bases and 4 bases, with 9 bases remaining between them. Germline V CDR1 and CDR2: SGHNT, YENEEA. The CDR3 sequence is CASSLKRFNEKLFF. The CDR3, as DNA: TGTGCCAGCAGCTTGAAACGGTTTAATGAAAAACTGTTTTTT.

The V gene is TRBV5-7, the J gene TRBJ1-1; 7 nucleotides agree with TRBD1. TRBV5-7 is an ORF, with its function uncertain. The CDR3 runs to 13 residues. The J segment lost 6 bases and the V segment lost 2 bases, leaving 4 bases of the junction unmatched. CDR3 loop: CASSLPTGAEAFF. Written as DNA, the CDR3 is TGTGCCAGCAGCTTACCCACAGGGGCTGAAGCTTTCTTT.

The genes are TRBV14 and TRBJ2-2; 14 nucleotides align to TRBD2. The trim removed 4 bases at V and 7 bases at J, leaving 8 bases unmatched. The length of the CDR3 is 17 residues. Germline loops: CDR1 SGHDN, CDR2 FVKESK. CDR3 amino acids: CASSPGGTSGSIGELFF. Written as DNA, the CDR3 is TGTGCCAGCAGCCCAGGTGGGACTAGCGGGAGCATCGGGGAGCTGTTTTTT. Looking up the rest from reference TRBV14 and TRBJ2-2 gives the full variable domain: EAGVTQFPSHSVIEKGQTVTLRCDPISGHDNLYWYRRVMGKEIKFLLHFVKESKQDESGMPNNRFLAERTGGTYSTLKVQPAELEDSGVYFCASSPGGTSGSIGELFFGEGSRLTVL.

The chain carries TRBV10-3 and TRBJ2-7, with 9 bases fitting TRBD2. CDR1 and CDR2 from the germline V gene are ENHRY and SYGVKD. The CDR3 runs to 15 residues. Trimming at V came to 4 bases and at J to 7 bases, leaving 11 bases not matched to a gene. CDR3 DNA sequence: TGTGCCATCAGTGCTAGCGGGATAACCTCGGGGGAGCAGTACTTC. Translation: CAISASGITSGEQYF.

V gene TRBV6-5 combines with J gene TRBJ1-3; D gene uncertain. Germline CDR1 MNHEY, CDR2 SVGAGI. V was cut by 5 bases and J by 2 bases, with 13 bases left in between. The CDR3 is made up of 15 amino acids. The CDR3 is CASSTTPGAGNTIYF. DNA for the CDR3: TGTGCCAGCAGTACGACACCTGGGGCTGGAAACACCATATATTTT.